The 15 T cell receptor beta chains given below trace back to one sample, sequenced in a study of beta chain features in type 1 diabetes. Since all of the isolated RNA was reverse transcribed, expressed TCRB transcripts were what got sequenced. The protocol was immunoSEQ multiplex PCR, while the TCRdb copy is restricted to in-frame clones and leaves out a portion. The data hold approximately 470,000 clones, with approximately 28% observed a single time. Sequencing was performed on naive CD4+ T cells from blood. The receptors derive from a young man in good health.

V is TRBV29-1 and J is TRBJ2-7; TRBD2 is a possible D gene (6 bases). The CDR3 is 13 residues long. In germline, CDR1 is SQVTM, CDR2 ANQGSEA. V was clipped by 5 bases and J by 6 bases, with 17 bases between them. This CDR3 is CSVYREIVGEQYF. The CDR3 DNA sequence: TGCAGCGTTTATCGGGAGATCGTCGGCGAGCAGTACTTC.

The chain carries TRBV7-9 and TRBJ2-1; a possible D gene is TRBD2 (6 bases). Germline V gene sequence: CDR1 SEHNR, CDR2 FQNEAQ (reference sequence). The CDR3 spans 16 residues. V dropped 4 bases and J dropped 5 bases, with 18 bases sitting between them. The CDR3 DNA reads TGTGCCAGCAGCTCTCCCGTAATAGCGGTCCACAATGAGCAGTTCTTC. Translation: CASSSPVIAVHNEQFF.

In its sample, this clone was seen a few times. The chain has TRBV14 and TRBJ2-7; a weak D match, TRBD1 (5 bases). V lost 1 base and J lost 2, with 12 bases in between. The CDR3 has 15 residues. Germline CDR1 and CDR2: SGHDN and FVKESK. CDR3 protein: CASSQGPLGAYEQYF. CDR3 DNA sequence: TGTGCCAGCAGCCAAGGACCCTTAGGGGCCTACGAGCAGTACTTC.

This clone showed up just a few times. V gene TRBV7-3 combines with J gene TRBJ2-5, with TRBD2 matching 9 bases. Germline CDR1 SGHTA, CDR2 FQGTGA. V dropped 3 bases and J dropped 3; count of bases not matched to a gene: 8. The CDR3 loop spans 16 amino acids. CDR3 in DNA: TGTGCCAGCAGCTTTGCGGCTAGCGGGAAGGAAGAGACCCAGTACTTC. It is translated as CASSFAASGKEETQYF.

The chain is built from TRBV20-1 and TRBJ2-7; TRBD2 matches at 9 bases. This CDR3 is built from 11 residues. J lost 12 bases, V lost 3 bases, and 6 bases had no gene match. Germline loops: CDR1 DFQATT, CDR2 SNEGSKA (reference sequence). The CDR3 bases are TGCAGTGCTAGCGCCGGACTAGCGCCGTACTTC. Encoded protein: CSASAGLAPYF.

The CDR3 is CASSLRGLRTDTQYF. The CDR3 nucleotides read TGTGCCAGCAGCTTAAGAGGCCTACGCACAGATACGCAGTATTTT. This rearrangement joins TRBV7-2 to TRBJ2-3; D is undetermined. This CDR3 spans 15 amino acids. Germline-derived CDR1 and CDR2 are SGHTA and FQGNSA. V was shortened by 2 bases and J by 1 base, with 10 bases between the two germline ends.

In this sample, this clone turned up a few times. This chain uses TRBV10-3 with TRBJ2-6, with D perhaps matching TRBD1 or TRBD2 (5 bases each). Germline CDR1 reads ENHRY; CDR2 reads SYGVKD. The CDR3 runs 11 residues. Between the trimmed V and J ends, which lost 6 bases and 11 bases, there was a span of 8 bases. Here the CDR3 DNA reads TGTGCCATCAGCCGGGGCCACGTCCTGACTTTC. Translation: CAISRGHVLTF.

In DNA, the CDR3 is TGTGCCAGCAGCTTCGGACAGGACTACGAGCAGTACTTC. Amino acid sequence: CASSFGQDYEQYF. The rearrangement uses TRBV7-3 and TRBJ2-7; TRBD1 agrees at 7 bases. The CDR3 totals 13 residues. The V gene end was trimmed by 3 bases and the J gene end by 3 bases; junction bases not matched to a gene: 2. CDR1 and CDR2 from the germline V gene are SGHTA and FQGTGA.

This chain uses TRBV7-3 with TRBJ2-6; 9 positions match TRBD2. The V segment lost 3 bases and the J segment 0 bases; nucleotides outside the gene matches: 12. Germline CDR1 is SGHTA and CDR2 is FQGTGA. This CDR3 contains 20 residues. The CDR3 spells CASSFDLAGDLSSGANVLTF. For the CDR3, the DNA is TGTGCCAGCAGCTTCGATTTAGCGGGAGACCTTAGCTCTGGGGCCAACGTCCTGACTTTC.

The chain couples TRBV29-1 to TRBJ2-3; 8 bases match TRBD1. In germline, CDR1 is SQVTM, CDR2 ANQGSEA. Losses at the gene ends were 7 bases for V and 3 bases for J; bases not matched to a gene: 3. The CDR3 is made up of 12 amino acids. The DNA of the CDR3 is TGCAGCGCGGGACAGGCGACAGATACGCAGTATTTT. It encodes CSAGQATDTQYF.

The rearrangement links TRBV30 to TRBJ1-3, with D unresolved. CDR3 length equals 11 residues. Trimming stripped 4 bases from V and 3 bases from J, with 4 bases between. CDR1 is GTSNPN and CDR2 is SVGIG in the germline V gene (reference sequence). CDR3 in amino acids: CAWTNGNTIYF. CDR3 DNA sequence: TGTGCCTGGACCAATGGAAACACCATATATTTT.

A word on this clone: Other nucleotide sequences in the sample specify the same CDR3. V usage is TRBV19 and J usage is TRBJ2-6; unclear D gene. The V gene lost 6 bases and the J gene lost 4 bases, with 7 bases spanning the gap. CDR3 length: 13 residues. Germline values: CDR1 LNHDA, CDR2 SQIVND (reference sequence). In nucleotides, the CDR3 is TGTGCCAGTAGCCCCCCCGGGGCCAACGTCCTGACTTTC. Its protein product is CASSPPGANVLTF.

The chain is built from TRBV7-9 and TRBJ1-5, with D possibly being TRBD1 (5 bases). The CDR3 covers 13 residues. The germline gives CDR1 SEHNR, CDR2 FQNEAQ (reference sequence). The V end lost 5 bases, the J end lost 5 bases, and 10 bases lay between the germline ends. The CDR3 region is CASSIREDQPQHF. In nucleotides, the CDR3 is TGTGCCAGCAGCATCAGGGAGGATCAGCCCCAGCATTTT. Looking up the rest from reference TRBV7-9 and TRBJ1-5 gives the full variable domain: DTGVSQNPRHKITKRGQNVTFRCDPISEHNRLYWYRQTLGQGPEFLTYFQNEAQLEKSRLLSDRFSAERPKGSFSTLEIQRTEQGDSAMYLCASSIREDQPQHFGDGTRLSIL.

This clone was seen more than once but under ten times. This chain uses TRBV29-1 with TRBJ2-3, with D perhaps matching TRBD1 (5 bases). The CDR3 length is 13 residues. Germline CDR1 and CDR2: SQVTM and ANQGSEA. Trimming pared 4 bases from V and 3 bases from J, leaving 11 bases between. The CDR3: CSVGAYRTDTQYF. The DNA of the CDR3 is TGCAGCGTTGGGGCCTACAGGACAGATACGCAGTATTTT.

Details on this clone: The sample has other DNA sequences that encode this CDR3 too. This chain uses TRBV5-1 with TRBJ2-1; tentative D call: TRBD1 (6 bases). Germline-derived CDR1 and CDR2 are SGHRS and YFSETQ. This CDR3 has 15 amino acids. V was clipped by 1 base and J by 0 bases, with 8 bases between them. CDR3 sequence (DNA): TGCGCCAGCAGCTTGCGCAGGGGCTCCTACAATGAGCAGTTCTTC. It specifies CASSLRRGSYNEQFF.